The 21 T cell receptor beta chains below all came from one sample that was sequenced in a study of PD-L1 blockade in urothelial cancer. Sequenced by immunoSEQ multiplex PCR; TCRdb stores in-frame clones only, minus some. Of about 35,000 clones listed, roughly 80% are singletons. This sample's time point: pretreatment peripheral blood. Sample: PBMCs, taken around atezolizumab (anti-PD-L1) treatment. The receptors derive from a man between 60 and 70 years old with urothelial cancer.

In its sample, this clone was seen a few times. V and J are TRBV21-1 and TRBJ2-7; TRBD1, the table's D call, was not compared with the DNA. TRBV21-1 is a pseudogene segment. The CDR3 is 15 residues long. This CDR3 reads CASSPGTASSYEQYF. The CDR3 DNA is TGTGCCAGCAGCCCTGGGACAGCCAGCTCCTACGAGCAGTACTTC.

This clone was seen just once. The genes are TRBV27 and TRBJ2-2; perhaps TRBD1 as D (6 bases). This CDR3 spans 16 amino acids. The germline V gene has CDR1 MNHEY and CDR2 SMNVEV (reference sequence). The ends were cut back, 4 bases at V and 1 base at J, with 13 bases in the middle. The CDR3 DNA sequence: TGTGCCAGCAGTTCTCAACGGACAGTGAACACCGGGGAGCTGTTTTTT. Translated, it gives CASSSQRTVNTGELFF.

CDR3 nucleotide sequence: TGTGCCAGTAGTACCGCCCTGGAGGAGCAGTTCTTC. Protein product: CASSTALEEQFF. The chain joins TRBV19 to TRBJ2-1; D is unclear. V was pared by 4 bases and J by 10 bases, with 11 bases between. The CDR3 is made up of 12 amino acids. CDR1 and CDR2 from the germline V gene are LNHDA and SQIVND (reference sequence).

This clone was picked up a small number of times. V is TRBV6-1 and J is TRBJ1-1; D unresolved. This CDR3 region has 13 residues. Germline loops: CDR1 MNHNS, CDR2 SASEGT. V dropped 7 bases and J dropped 4 bases, with 13 bases sitting between them. The CDR3 nucleotides are TGTGCCAGCAAAACAGACCTAGCCACTGAAGCTTTCTTT. Amino acids: CASKTDLATEAFF.

This chain uses TRBV5-8 with TRBJ1-2, with D uncertain. V lost 1 base and J lost 2, with 9 bases in between. This CDR3 has 14 residues. CDR1 and CDR2 (germline): SGHTS, YDEGEE. The CDR3 is CASSLLQPNYGYTF. The DNA for the CDR3 is TGTGCCAGCAGCTTGTTACAGCCCAACTATGGCTACACCTTC.

This clone was picked up a small number of times. V gene TRBV11-3 combines with J gene TRBJ2-1; the D gene is possibly TRBD2 (6 bases). The CDR3 is made up of 13 amino acids. CDR1 SGHNT and CDR2 YENEEA come from the germline V gene. The V end was cut by 3 bases, the J end by 8 bases, with 11 bases between. The DNA for the CDR3 is TGTGCCAGCAGCTTGGGAGGCGGGGATGAGCAGTTCTTC. Translating gives CASSLGGGDEQFF.

This clone was recorded once. The gene calls are TRBV7-9 and TRBJ2-1; TRBD2 aligns across 7 bases. This CDR3 is 15 amino acids long. Losses at the gene ends were 8 bases for V and 3 bases for J; bases not matched to a gene: 10. Per the germline V gene, CDR1 is SEHNR and CDR2 is FQNEAQ (reference sequence). The chain's CDR3 is CASVRAGDGYNEQFF. In DNA form, the CDR3 reads TGTGCCAGCGTTAGGGCGGGGGACGGCTACAATGAGCAGTTCTTC. The variable domain in full, completed from reference TRBV7-9 and TRBJ2-1, reads DTGVSQNPRHKITKRGQNVTFRCDPISEHNRLYWYRQTLGQGPEFLTYFQNEAQLEKSRLLSDRFSAERPKGSFSTLEIQRTEQGDSAMYLCASVRAGDGYNEQFFGPGTRLTVL.

V usage is TRBV9 and J usage is TRBJ2-2; no clear D gene. From germline, CDR1 is SGDLS and CDR2 YYNGEE. Trimming left V 8 bases short and J 3 bases short, with 5 bases between. The CDR3 length is 11 residues. The CDR3 coding sequence is TGTGCCAGTGGAGACACCGGGGAGCTGTTTTTT. Its protein is CASGDTGELFF.

V is TRBV27 and J is TRBJ2-7; TRBD1 might be the D (7 bases). CDR3 size: 15 residues. The germline V gene has CDR1 MNHEY and CDR2 SMNVEV (reference sequence). Between the trimmed V and J ends, which lost 1 base and 3 bases, there was a span of 13 bases. The CDR3 coding sequence is TGTGCCAGCAGTTTATGGGCAGGGGGGTACTACGAGCAGTACTTC. Its protein is CASSLWAGGYYEQYF.

The count of this clone is one. The J gene is TRBJ1-5, the V gene TRBV15; D unresolved. Germline-derived CDR1 and CDR2 are LNHNV and YYDKDF (reference sequence). Trimming took 3 bases from V and 1 from J, leaving 10 bases between them. The CDR3 has 15 amino acids. The CDR3, as DNA: TGTGCCACCAGCAGGGGGAGAGACAGCAATCAGCCCCAGCATTTT. Translating it yields CATSRGRDSNQPQHF.

The rearrangement joins TRBV6-5 to TRBJ1-6, with 7 bases lining up with TRBD1. The germline gives CDR1 MNHEY, CDR2 SVGAGI. CDR3 length: 14 residues. V dropped 5 bases and J dropped 8; count of bases not matched to a gene: 6. CDR3 region: CASSLTGVDSPLHF. CDR3 bases: TGTGCCAGCAGTCTCACAGGGGTGGATTCACCCCTCCACTTT.

V and J are TRBV30 and TRBJ1-2, with no clear D. The CDR3 sequence is 12 residues long. The germline CDR1 and CDR2 sequences are GTSNPN and SVGIG (reference sequence). V was pared by 1 base and J by 1 base, with 4 bases between. CDR3 region: CAWSGGNYGYTF. Here the CDR3 DNA reads TGTGCCTGGAGTGGCGGTAACTATGGCTACACCTTC.

The rearrangement links TRBV27 to TRBJ2-1; 11 bases line up with TRBD2. The CDR3 loop spans 16 amino acids. CDR1 MNHEY and CDR2 SMNVEV come from the germline V gene (reference sequence). J lost 4 bases, V lost 5 bases, and 7 bases had no gene match. This CDR3 is CASSRKIAGGYNEQFF. DNA of the CDR3: TGTGCCAGCAGTCGGAAGATAGCGGGGGGGTACAATGAGCAGTTCTTC.

The chain combines TRBV7-3 with TRBJ2-3, with TRBD2 matching 10 bases. Trimming removed 5 bases from V and 8 bases from J; junction bases left unmatched: 4. CDR1 is SGHTA, CDR2 FQGTGA, per germline. The CDR3 runs 13 residues. The CDR3 is CASSASGGRTQYF. CDR3 DNA: TGTGCCAGCAGCGCTAGCGGGGGCCGTACGCAGTATTTT.

This sequence joins TRBV2 and TRBJ2-3; D may be TRBD1 (6 bases). This CDR3 is built from 13 residues. Trimming took off 7 bases at V and 1 base at J, with 9 bases between the two ends. The germline CDR1 and CDR2 sequences are SNHLY and FYNNEI. The CDR3 protein is CASNRQGTDTQYF. The CDR3 nucleotides read TGTGCCAGCAACCGACAGGGCACAGATACGCAGTATTTT.

The chain links TRBV2 to TRBJ2-5; 10 nucleotides align to TRBD1. Germline CDR1 reads SNHLY; CDR2 reads FYNNEI. Trimming cost V 8 bases and J 5 bases; bases outside gene matches: 8. CDR3 length: 14 residues. The CDR3 loop is CASGRQGARETQYF. The CDR3 DNA sequence: TGTGCCAGCGGGCGACAGGGGGCCCGCGAGACCCAGTACTTC.

This clone has a single count. The chain has TRBV10-1 and TRBJ2-3; TRBD1 aligns across 8 bases. The CDR3 length is 16 residues. The junction had 9 bases not matched to a gene; V was cut back by 4 bases and J by 3 bases. Germline loops: CDR1 WNHNN, CDR2 SYGVQD (reference sequence). The CDR3 DNA reads as TGCGCCAGCAGTGGTGGACAGGGAATTTGGACAGATACGCAGTATTTT. Translated, it gives CASSGGQGIWTDTQYF.

Note on this clone: This same CDR3 is encoded by further DNA sequences in the sample. The V call is TRBV2, the J call TRBJ1-1, with 7 bases identical to TRBD1. The J segment lost 1 base and the V segment lost 5 bases, leaving 1 base of the junction unmatched. The CDR3 runs 13 residues. CDR1 and CDR2 from the germline V gene are SNHLY and FYNNEI. DNA of the CDR3: TGTGCCAGCAGTCGACAGGGGAACACTGAAGCTTTCTTT. The encoded protein is CASSRQGNTEAFF.

CDR3 DNA: TGCGCCAGCAGCCCCAGTGGCTCAACTAATGAAAAACTGTTTTTT. Amino acid sequence: CASSPSGSTNEKLFF. The chain is built from TRBV23-1 and TRBJ1-4; D ambiguous. TRBV23-1 is an ORF, with its function uncertain. The ends were cut back, 6 bases at V and 0 bases at J, with 11 bases in the middle. This CDR3 contains 15 residues.

V usage is TRBV27 and J usage is TRBJ2-1, with 7 bases that match TRBD2. Germline V gene sequence: CDR1 MNHEY, CDR2 SMNVEV (reference sequence). Unmatched junction bases numbered 7, after V lost 5 bases and J lost 3 bases. The CDR3 consists of 15 residues. CDR3 loop: CASSPSSGNYNEQFF. The CDR3 region has the DNA TGTGCCAGCAGTCCCTCTAGCGGAAACTACAATGAGCAGTTCTTC.

The rearrangement links TRBV7-9 to TRBJ2-7, with 8 bases identical to TRBD1. CDR1 is SEHNR, CDR2 FQNEAQ, per germline (reference sequence). CDR3 length: 15 amino acids. V lost 5 bases and J lost 5; bases outside the gene matches: 11. CDR3 nucleotides: TGTGCCAGCAGCCCACCCAGGGGGCAATGGGACGAGCAGTACTTC. Translation gives CASSPPRGQWDEQYF.